Listed below are T cell receptor beta chains from one sample, sequenced in a study of T cells after yellow fever vaccination. TCRdb independently ran MiXCR on the 5' RACE reads; one entry per CDR3 protein. The sample lists hundreds of thousands of distinct CDR3 sequences; around a tenth were seen once. Sequenced material: PBMCs, taken on the day of the first yellow fever vaccination. These receptor sequences come from a man between 18 and 35 years old who received the YFV17D yellow fever vaccine. The conserved cysteine and the conserved F or W are not part of the CDR3 here.

TRBV29-1	12	SANHPHWGDEQF
TRBV20-1	12	SASRRSTNYGYT
TRBV18	13	ASSPPSRQKETQY
TRBV6-2/TRBV6-3	13	ASSYSPLRDTEAF
TRBV27	13	ASSPGQGAPNEQF
TRBV12-3/TRBV12-4	13	ASSWTSGAPDTQY
TRBV3-1	13	ASSQGARSGDGYT
TRBV5-5	13	ASSRDGFSTDTQY
TRBV28	9	ASTVGHTQY
TRBV4-3	13	ASSQDAAGIQPQH
TRBV4-2	13	ASSQEDRGGYEQY
TRBV6-5	11	ASSYSRVAEAF
TRBV4-3	15	ASSQDPWTARGGTQY
TRBV7-2	12	ASSSDRIFGELF
TRBV6-1	12	ASSRREVQETQY
TRBV7-6	15	ASSSPSLGQGPYEQY
TRBV29-1	9	SVEYQGEAF
TRBV7-2	14	ASSLPPGTSGGTQY
TRBV20-1	11	SARSYSGYEQY
TRBV11-2	14	ASIPSGGGSYNEQF
TRBV24-1	15	ATSDHVRAGANNEQF
TRBV20-1	15	SARGWEGASGKNIQY
TRBV5-1	14	ASIPGSLSGANVLT
TRBV20-1	13	SARGSESSYNEQF
TRBV6-5	13	ASKRGGAGWNEQF
TRBV12-3/TRBV12-4	10	ASSLDRGMQF
TRBV10-3	16	AISEGPRVAGVQETQY
TRBV19	13	ASSWSGGADQPQH